Detailed here is one TCR beta chain. Its antigen is unknown. The sample is drawn from a study of shared clonotypes between healthy human individuals. Study-level findings and limits: It was the few donors that limited the genetic and exposure-history diversity represented.

Germline trimming cut 8 bases from V and 3 bases from J; bases unmatched to any gene: 13. This CDR3 is 16 amino acids long. Germline CDR1 MDHEN, CDR2 SYDVKM. Deep-level running was used for the assay. The method was immunoSEQ multiplex PCR; TCRdb's version includes in-frame clones alone and lacks a portion of them. Found here are about 2.5 million clones, 85% to 95% of them singletons; the top ten hold approximately 0.41%. Free of recent acute infections or vaccinations, the donors were healthy HIV-negative adults. From CD4+ cells came CD45RA+ naive and CD45RA-negative memory subsets. The rearrangement joins TRBV28 to TRBJ2-3; 8 nucleotides align to TRBD1. Input material: naive CD4+ T cells from PBMCs. Subset: CD45RA+ positively selected. The clonotype was recovered from a man aged 18-30 years in good health. Some clones in this sample may be carry-over from other donors' samples. The CDR3 reads CASVFGRDRKTDTQYF. Written as DNA, the CDR3 is TGTGCCAGCGTTTTCGGTCGGGACAGGAAAACAGATACGCAGTATTTT.